The subject of this entry is one T cell receptor (beta chain). The data derive from a study of Ad26.COV2.S vaccination and SARS-CoV-2 variants. Overall study context: The donor was enrolled in the Ad26.COV2.S arm of the COV1001 trial.

Method: immunoSEQ multiplex PCR; TCRdb's copy keeps in-frame clones and lacks some. The profile shows about 480,000 clones, around 85% of them singletons. The CDR3 totals 14 residues. CDR1 and CDR2 from the germline V gene are SGHRS and YFSETQ. Losses at the gene ends were 8 bases for V and 6 bases for J; bases not matched to a gene: 9. The treatment was: some 19 received Ad26.COV2.S at low or high dose, single or two shots; about 5 received placebo; per-sample allocation not given. Each sample was drawn 63 days after the first injection (of vaccine or placebo). The sample was peripheral blood, taken in a trial of Ad26.COV2.S vaccine versus placebo. V gene TRBV5-1 combines with J gene TRBJ1-5; TRBD1 aligns across 9 bases. The TCR was taken from a person between 18 and 60 years old who received the Ad26.COV2.S COVID-19 vaccine or a placebo. The CDR3 loop is CARDRDRVFQPQHF. CDR3 DNA sequence: TGCGCCAGGGACCGGGACAGGGTCTTTCAGCCCCAGCATTTT.